Below are 27 T cell receptor beta chains sequenced from a single sample in a study of blood T cell repertoires in COVID-19. Repertoires were generated with immunoSEQ multiplex PCR, while TCRdb's copy carries only in-frame clones and drops some. The table includes 200,000 to 300,000 clones, roughly 85% detected once. Source material: PBMCs or T cells enriched from blood (not recorded which). The receptor source for this set is a woman aged 45-60 years with acute COVID-19.

The chain has TRBV12-3 or TRBV12-4 and TRBJ1-4, with D unresolved. V was cut by 6 bases and J by 0 bases, with 5 bases left in between. This CDR3 is 13 amino acids long. CDR3 protein: CASRTATNEKLFF. The CDR3 DNA reads as TGTGCCAGCAGAACTGCAACTAATGAAAAACTGTTTTTT.

The chain joins TRBV30 to TRBJ1-1; D is unclear. Germline values: CDR1 GTSNPN, CDR2 SVGIG (reference sequence). The V end was cut by 6 bases, the J end by 0 bases, with 8 bases between. The CDR3 covers 12 residues. In nucleotides, the CDR3 is TGTGCCTGCCGGCGGATGAACACTGAAGCTTTCTTT. Translated, it gives CACRRMNTEAFF.

The V call is TRBV9, the J call TRBJ2-4; D is unclear. V was cut by 1 base and J by 6 bases, with 14 bases left in between. This CDR3 is built from 15 residues. Germline V lookup: CDR1 SGDLS, CDR2 YYNGEE. In DNA form, the CDR3 reads TGTGCCAGCAGCGTAACCCACTCCCTAGGAAACATTCAGTACTTC. As protein: CASSVTHSLGNIQYF.

This chain uses TRBV10-3 with TRBJ1-1; D is ambiguous. Trimming shortened V by 2 bases and J by 1 base, and 8 bases separated the two germline ends. This CDR3 contains 14 residues. CDR1 is ENHRY, CDR2 SYGVKD, per germline. CDR3 nucleotides: TGTGCCATCAGTGAGATTTCGGGGAACACTGAAGCTTTCTTT. It translates to CAISEISGNTEAFF.

The chain joins TRBV2 to TRBJ2-7; D ambiguous. Trimming removed 1 base from V and 4 bases from J, with 14 bases in between. CDR3 length: 15 amino acids. The germline V gene encodes CDR1 SNHLY and CDR2 FYNNEI. CDR3 loop: CASSEGPGSLYEQYF. CDR3 in DNA: TGTGCCAGCAGTGAAGGGCCAGGCTCCTTATACGAGCAGTACTTC. Full variable domain (remainder filled in from reference TRBV2 and TRBJ2-7): EPEVTQTPSHQVTQMGQEVILRCVPISNHLYFYWYRQILGQKVEFLVSFYNNEISEKSEIFDDQFSVERPDGSNFTLKIRSTKLEDSAMYFCASSEGPGSLYEQYFGPGTRLTVT.

The chain has TRBV7-9 and TRBJ2-7; possibly TRBD1 for D (7 bases). CDR3 length: 12 amino acids. V was pared by 5 bases and J by 12 bases, with 17 bases between. Looked up from germline, CDR1 is SEHNR and CDR2 is FQNEAQ (reference sequence). DNA of the CDR3: TGTGCCAGCAGCGGCCAGGGGGGACATTCGTACTTC. Its translation is CASSGQGGHSYF. Based on the CDR3 plus reference TRBV7-9 and TRBJ2-7, the full variable domain is DTGVSQNPRHKITKRGQNVTFRCDPISEHNRLYWYRQTLGQGPEFLTYFQNEAQLEKSRLLSDRFSAERPKGSFSTLEIQRTEQGDSAMYLCASSGQGGHSYFGPGTRLTVT.

This rearrangement joins TRBV6-2 or TRBV6-3 to TRBJ1-3; TRBD1 matches at 11 bases. The trim removed 6 bases at V and 0 bases at J, leaving 4 bases unmatched. The CDR3 sequence is 16 residues long. Looked up from germline, CDR1 is MNHEY and CDR2 is SVGEGT. The CDR3 region has the DNA TGTGCCAGCAGCCCGGACAGGGGGCACTCTGGAAACACCATATATTTT. The encoded protein is CASSPDRGHSGNTIYF.

V and J are TRBV5-1 and TRBJ1-1; 7 bases match TRBD1. Germline V gene lookup returns CDR1 SGHRS and CDR2 YFSETQ. The V and J ends lost 6 bases and 1 base, in that order; junction bases with no gene match: 9. CDR3 length: 15 amino acids. The CDR3 spells CASNPRQGSNTEAFF. CDR3 DNA: TGCGCCAGCAACCCTAGACAGGGATCGAACACTGAAGCTTTCTTT.

The chain carries TRBV12-3 or TRBV12-4 and TRBJ1-2, with 12 bases aligning to TRBD1. V dropped 6 bases and J dropped 8; count of bases not matched to a gene: 4. The CDR3 is made up of 13 amino acids. The CDR3 here is CASSGTGGGGYTF. The CDR3 DNA sequence: TGTGCCAGCAGCGGGACAGGGGGCGGGGGCTACACCTTC.

This chain links TRBV19 with TRBJ2-1; 9 bases agree with TRBD1. Per the germline V gene, CDR1 is LNHDA and CDR2 is SQIVND (reference sequence). CDR3 length: 15 residues. V dropped 3 bases and J dropped 5; count of bases not matched to a gene: 5. The CDR3 coding sequence is TGTGCCAGTAGTATCCTTGGGACAGGGAACAATGAGCAGTTCTTC. This sequence encodes CASSILGTGNNEQFF.

This chain joins TRBV21-1 and TRBJ1-3; the table's D gene call, TRBD1, was not cross checked with the DNA. TRBV21-1 represents a pseudogene. The CDR3 totals 16 residues. The CDR3 DNA follows: TGTGCCAGCAGCAAGGGGACAGTACACTCTGGAAACACCATATATTTT. As protein: CASSKGTVHSGNTIYF.

This chain connects TRBV6-4 to TRBJ1-2; D is perhaps TRBD1 (6 bases). V was trimmed by 5 bases and J by 1 base, leaving 8 bases between them. This CDR3 contains 13 residues. The germline CDR1 and CDR2 sequences are MRHNA and SNTAGT. The CDR3 spells CASSRDINYGYTF. The CDR3 DNA is TGTGCCAGCAGTCGGGACATTAACTATGGCTACACCTTC.

The gene calls are TRBV27 and TRBJ1-2, with D maybe TRBD1 (6 bases). Trimming removed 4 bases from V and 6 bases from J, with 15 bases in between. CDR3 length: 14 residues. CDR1 is MNHEY and CDR2 is SMNVEV in the germline V gene (reference sequence). The CDR3 is CASSSLGGADGYTF. For the CDR3, the DNA is TGTGCCAGCAGTTCTTTGGGGGGGGCAGATGGCTACACCTTC.

This chain connects TRBV12-3 or TRBV12-4 to TRBJ1-4; D might be TRBD1 (5 bases). Deletions cut 4 bases from V and 6 bases from J, with 9 bases between. This CDR3 comprises 13 residues. This CDR3 reads CASSSQTDEKLFF. The CDR3 nucleotides read TGTGCCAGCAGTTCTCAGACAGATGAAAAACTGTTTTTT.

This clone was seen once. CDR3 loop: CASSQGGGASNEQFF. The CDR3 DNA reads TGCGCCAGCAGCCAAGGCGGGGGGGCCTCCAATGAGCAGTTCTTC. The chain recombines TRBV4-3 with TRBJ2-1; 9 bases are a match to TRBD2. The CDR3 is 15 amino acids. Germline values: CDR1 LGHNA, CDR2 YSLEER. Trimming removed 1 base from V and 6 bases from J; junction bases left unmatched: 4.

The chain links TRBV7-6 to TRBJ1-5; 9 nucleotides match TRBD1. Germline V CDR1 and CDR2: SGHVS, FNYEAQ. The CDR3 runs to 14 residues. Unmatched junction bases numbered 5, after V lost 5 bases and J lost 6 bases. The CDR3 is CASSPGTGTQPQHF. The DNA of the CDR3 is TGTGCCAGCAGCCCCGGGACAGGGACTCAGCCCCAGCATTTT. Drawing the rest from reference TRBV7-6 and TRBJ1-5, the complete variable domain is GAGVSQSPRYKVTKRGQDVALRCDPISGHVSLYWYRQALGQGPEFLTYFNYEAQQDKSGLPNDRFSAERPEGSISTLTIQRTEQRDSAMYRCASSPGTGTQPQHFGDGTRLSIL.

The count of this clone is one. This rearrangement joins TRBV4-3 to TRBJ1-1, with D hard to call. CDR1 LGHNA and CDR2 YSLEER come from the germline V gene. The CDR3 loop spans 13 amino acids. Trimming removed 1 base from V and 0 bases from J, with 3 bases in between. The CDR3 DNA sequence: TGCGCCAGCAGCCAAGGAGTGAACACTGAAGCTTTCTTT. Residues: CASSQGVNTEAFF.

V is TRBV4-3 and J is TRBJ2-1; TRBD2 matches 14 bases. This CDR3 has 17 residues. The germline gives CDR1 LGHNA, CDR2 YSLEER. J gave up 10 bases and V 4 bases, and 12 bases lay outside the gene matches. As DNA, the CDR3 is TGCGCCAGCAGCCTCACCGGGACTAGCGGGGGACTTGACGAGCAGTTCTTC. Translation gives CASSLTGTSGGLDEQFF.

V usage is TRBV7-9 and J usage is TRBJ1-2; D perhaps matches TRBD1 (5 bases). Germline CDR1 reads SEHNR; CDR2 reads FQNEAQ (reference sequence). The V and J ends lost 5 bases and 4 bases respectively, with 11 bases between them. This CDR3 is 13 amino acids long. CDR3 protein: CASSPEGLYGYTF. CDR3 in DNA: TGTGCCAGCAGCCCGGAGGGACTCTATGGCTACACCTTC.

The genes are TRBV12-3 or TRBV12-4 and TRBJ1-2; no reliable D call. The CDR3 spans 13 residues. Trimming pared 3 bases from V and 8 bases from J, leaving 13 bases between. The CDR3 bases are TGTGCCAGCAGTTTCAACCCATTAGTAGGCTACACCTTC. Protein product: CASSFNPLVGYTF.

For this clone: One end of the junction does not line up with germline, which may come from a read error. J is TRBJ1-2 and V is TRBV5-1; 9 nucleotides match TRBD1. From germline, CDR1 is SGHRS and CDR2 YFSETQ. This CDR3 contains 13 residues. DNA of the CDR3: TGCGCCAGCAGCTTGGACAGGGGGCGGGATCCCCGCTTC. It specifies CASSLDRGRDPRF.

The V call is TRBV19, the J call TRBJ1-1; D is possibly TRBD1 (6 bases). The germline gives CDR1 LNHDA, CDR2 SQIVND (reference sequence). The CDR3 contains 17 residues. V was clipped by 6 bases and J by 3 bases, with 23 bases between them. The CDR3 loop reads CASSGGAGFTVHTEAFF. The CDR3 DNA follows: TGTGCCAGTAGCGGGGGGGCAGGATTCACCGTGCACACTGAAGCTTTCTTT.

This chain links TRBV15 with TRBJ2-1, with 7 bases aligning to TRBD1. The CDR3 is 15 residues long. Germline CDR1 is LNHNV and CDR2 is YYDKDF (reference sequence). The V gene end was trimmed by 2 bases and the J gene end by 5 bases; junction bases not matched to a gene: 6. CDR3 sequence reads: CATSRKGQANNEQFF. CDR3 nucleotide sequence: TGTGCCACCAGCAGAAAAGGACAGGCGAACAATGAGCAGTTCTTC.

V and J are TRBV19 and TRBJ1-1; D gene ambiguous. From germline, CDR1 is LNHDA and CDR2 SQIVND (reference sequence). The length of the CDR3 is 15 residues. The V and J ends lost 3 bases and 1 base respectively, with 12 bases between them. This CDR3 reads CASSIGVDSNTEAFF. DNA for the CDR3: TGTGCCAGTAGTATTGGGGTGGACTCGAACACTGAAGCTTTCTTT.

V usage is TRBV6-5 and J usage is TRBJ1-3, with a possible D match to TRBD1 (6 bases). The CDR3 contains 15 residues. Trimming removed 6 bases at V and 3 bases at J, with 15 bases between. The V gene's germline CDR1 is MNHEY and CDR2 SVGAGI. The CDR3 DNA sequence: TGTGCCAGCAGCCGAGGACAGTTTAATGGAAACACCATATATTTT. It encodes CASSRGQFNGNTIYF.

V and J are TRBV6-5 and TRBJ1-2; a weak D match, TRBD1 (5 bases). The V end was cut by 5 bases, the J end by 2 bases, with 9 bases between. This CDR3 spans 13 amino acids. Germline CDR1 and CDR2: MNHEY and SVGAGI. CDR3 protein: CASSLQVNYGYTF. In DNA, the CDR3 is TGTGCCAGCAGTCTACAGGTGAACTATGGCTACACCTTC.

The chain recombines TRBV18 with TRBJ2-3; TRBD2 agrees at 12 bases. This CDR3 region has 17 residues. Germline-derived CDR1 and CDR2 are KGHSH and LQKENI. V lost 3 bases to trimming and J lost 1 base; unmatched junction nucleotides: 5. The CDR3 region is CASSPLAGGAGTDTQYF. The CDR3 nucleotides read TGTGCCAGCTCACCTCTAGCGGGGGGGGCCGGCACAGATACGCAGTATTTT.